A single T cell receptor (beta chain) is shown here with its context. Profiling relied on immunoSEQ multiplex PCR, and the TCRdb table lists in-frame clones only, not all of them. The data hold tens of thousands of clones, with about 93% observed a single time. This sample was included in a study of technical replicates of blood from several donors. Trimming pared 4 bases from V and 0 bases from J, leaving 11 bases between. Germline CDR1 SGHDT, CDR2 YYEEEE. CDR3 length equals 16 residues. Specimen: T cells isolated from PBMCs. This rearrangement joins TRBV5-6 to TRBJ1-6; D perhaps matches TRBD1 (5 bases). The origin of this receptor is a human donor in good health. Here the CDR3 DNA reads TGTGCCAGCAGCCTAAGACAGAGCTCCTATAATTCACCCCTCCACTTT. It specifies CASSLRQSSYNSPLHF.